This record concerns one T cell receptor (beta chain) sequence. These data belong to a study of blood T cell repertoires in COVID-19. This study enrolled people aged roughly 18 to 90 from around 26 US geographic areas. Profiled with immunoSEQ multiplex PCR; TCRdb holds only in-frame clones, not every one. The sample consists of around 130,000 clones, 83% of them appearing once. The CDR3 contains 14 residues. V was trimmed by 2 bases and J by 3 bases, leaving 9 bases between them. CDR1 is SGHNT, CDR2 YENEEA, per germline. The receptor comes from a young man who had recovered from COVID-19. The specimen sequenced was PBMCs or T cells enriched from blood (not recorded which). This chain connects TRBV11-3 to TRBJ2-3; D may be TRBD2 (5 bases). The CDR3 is CASSLYGVTDTQYF. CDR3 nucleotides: TGTGCCAGCAGCTTATACGGGGTGACAGATACGCAGTATTTT.